This TCR beta chain was found in a study of T cell responses to AZD1222 COVID-19 vaccine. Study conclusions and caveats: Increases in Spike-specific TCR breadth and depth were seen after two AZD1222 doses.

The CDR3 covers 16 residues. Germline V gives CDR1 KGHDR, CDR2 SFDVKD. The V gene end was trimmed by 4 bases and the J gene end by 1 base; junction bases not matched to a gene: 3. Some clones are missing from TCRdb's copy, which holds only in-frame ones; the method was immunoSEQ multiplex PCR. This table holds about 100,000 clones, about 82% found once. In regard to this clone: No antigen is known for it.

The sequencing here drew on peripheral blood, taken on day 0 of AZD1222 vaccination. The gene calls are TRBV24-1 and TRBJ1-5, with 10 bases fitting TRBD1. The receptor comes from an adult in good health. The CDR3 bases are TGTGCCACCAGTGACCGGGACAGGGGAAGCAATCAGCCCCAGCATTTT. It yields the protein CATSDRDRGSNQPQHF.